The 17 T cell receptor beta chains reported below all come from one sample, sequenced in a study of cytomegalovirus exposure and HLA in healthy donors. PCR was performed using 60 Vbeta and 13 Jbeta primers. Only in-frame clones appear in the TCRdb table, and some are missing; sequencing was by immunoSEQ multiplex PCR. The sample holds 95,000 to 150,000 clones. The specimen sequenced was PBMCs. The receptors shown here come from a man aged 18-30 years in good health and CMV-seronegative.

The chain recombines TRBV9 with TRBJ1-1; the D is unclear. The CDR3 runs 14 residues. Trimming shortened V by 6 bases and J by 3 bases, and 15 bases separated the two germline ends. CDR1 and CDR2 from the germline V gene are SGDLS and YYNGEE. As DNA, the CDR3 is TGTGCCAGCACCTTCGGGTCCGGGGACACTGAAGCTTTCTTT. Translation gives CASTFGSGDTEAFF.

CDR3 in DNA: TGTGCCAGCAGCCGCGCAGGGGCCAACTATGGCTACACCTTC. Residues: CASSRAGANYGYTF. J is TRBJ1-2 and V is TRBV7-2; tentatively, D is TRBD1 (6 bases). The CDR3 totals 14 residues. Trimming removed 5 bases at V and 2 bases at J, with 12 bases between. Germline CDR1 is SGHTA and CDR2 is FQGNSA.

The genes are TRBV11-2 and TRBJ2-3; a weak D match, TRBD2 (7 bases). The germline gives CDR1 SGHAT, CDR2 FQNNGV. V dropped 6 bases and J dropped 3 bases, with 19 bases sitting between them. The CDR3 has 16 amino acids. DNA for the CDR3: TGTGCCAGCAGGCCCATGAGGGGGAGGGAGACAGATACGCAGTATTTT. This gives the protein CASRPMRGRETDTQYF.

The gene calls are TRBV6-6 and TRBJ1-1, with D uncertain. The CDR3 sequence is 14 residues long. From germline, CDR1 is MNHNY and CDR2 SVGAGI (reference sequence). With 5 bases removed from V and 3 bases from J, the gap between germline ends came to 13 bases. This CDR3 is CASSMRAGDTEAFF. The CDR3 DNA is TGTGCCAGCAGTATGCGGGCGGGAGACACTGAAGCTTTCTTT.

This chain joins TRBV6-1 and TRBJ2-5, with D unclear. Germline CDR1 reads MNHNS; CDR2 reads SASEGT. Between the trimmed V and J ends, which lost 3 bases and 4 bases, there was a span of 9 bases. The CDR3 spans 13 residues. The CDR3 region is CASSDNEVETQYF. The CDR3 coding sequence is TGTGCCAGCAGTGATAATGAGGTAGAGACCCAGTACTTC.

The chain has TRBV6-1 and TRBJ2-7, with 7 bases identical to TRBD1. From germline, CDR1 is MNHNS and CDR2 SASEGT. CDR3 length: 14 amino acids. The V segment lost 3 bases and the J segment 2 bases; nucleotides outside the gene matches: 4. CDR3: CASSERDSTYEQYF. For the CDR3, the DNA is TGTGCCAGCAGTGAGAGGGACAGCACCTACGAGCAGTACTTC.

The V gene is TRBV5-1, the J gene TRBJ2-3; possibly TRBD2 for D (5 bases). The CDR3 is 14 residues long. V was trimmed by 2 bases and J by 3 bases, leaving 10 bases between them. CDR1 SGHRS and CDR2 YFSETQ come from the germline V gene. CDR3 amino acids: CASSFGRATDTQYF. The CDR3 nucleotides read TGCGCCAGCAGCTTTGGGCGGGCGACAGATACGCAGTATTTT.

V usage is TRBV9 and J usage is TRBJ1-3, with a weak D call TRBD1 (5 bases). The CDR3 runs 15 residues. Germline V CDR1 and CDR2: SGDLS, YYNGEE. Trimming left V 0 bases short and J 4 bases short, with 11 bases between. CDR3 protein: CASSVGRGGGNTIYF. The DNA for the CDR3 is TGTGCCAGCAGCGTAGGGCGGGGGGGAGGAAACACCATATATTTT.

This rearrangement joins TRBV5-4 to TRBJ2-5, with TRBD1 matching over 7 bases. The J call may be faulty, since TRBJ2-7 better matches the DNA end. This CDR3 spans 14 amino acids. The germline gives CDR1 SGHNT, CDR2 YYREEE (reference sequence). CDR3 coding DNA: TGTGCCAGCAGCCCTACCGGGACAGCGACCGAGCAGTACTTC. Its protein is CASSPTGTATEQYF.

The gene calls are TRBV7-2 and TRBJ2-3; no reliable D call. V was clipped by 8 bases and J by 5 bases, with 14 bases between them. Germline V lookup: CDR1 SGHTA, CDR2 FQGNSA. The CDR3 runs 13 residues. The CDR3 DNA follows: TGTGCCAGCGCCTACCTCGTCCTAGATACGCAGTATTTT. Residues: CASAYLVLDTQYF.

V is TRBV19 and J is TRBJ2-3; 8 nucleotides match TRBD1. The V gene end was trimmed by 4 bases and the J gene end by 1 base; junction bases not matched to a gene: 16. This CDR3 has 19 amino acids. The germline CDR1 and CDR2 sequences are LNHDA and SQIVND (reference sequence). In nucleotides, the CDR3 is TGTGCCAGTAGTAGGCGGAGCACCTTGGACAGGGACGGCACAGATACGCAGTATTTT. It translates to CASSRRSTLDRDGTDTQYF. The full variable domain, with the rest looked up from reference TRBV19 and TRBJ2-3, is DGGITQSPKYLFRKEGQNVTLSCEQNLNHDAMYWYRQDPGQGLRLIYYSQIVNDFQKGDIAEGYSVSREKKESFPLTVTSAQKNPTAFYLCASSRRSTLDRDGTDTQYFGPGTRLTVL.

This chain links TRBV18 with TRBJ2-2; 7 bases map to TRBD2. CDR1 is KGHSH, CDR2 LQKENI, per germline. V trimming: 3 bases; J trimming: 4 bases; junction bases outside the gene matches: 8. The CDR3 is made up of 16 amino acids. CDR3 loop: CASSPQKGLVTGELFF. The DNA of the CDR3 is TGTGCCAGCTCACCTCAGAAAGGACTAGTCACCGGGGAGCTGTTTTTT.

The CDR3 sequence: CASATVRDRVGYGYTF. CDR3 DNA sequence: TGTGCCAGCGCAACCGTAAGGGACAGGGTTGGGTATGGCTACACCTTC. The chain couples TRBV27 to TRBJ1-2, with 9 positions matching TRBD1. The CDR3 runs 16 residues. The junction had 15 bases not matched to a gene; V was cut back by 8 bases and J by 5 bases. Germline CDR1 is MNHEY and CDR2 is SMNVEV (reference sequence).

V usage is TRBV6-6 and J usage is TRBJ2-2, with D possibly matching TRBD2 (5 bases). The V end lost 2 bases, the J end lost 7 bases, and 8 bases lay between the germline ends. The CDR3 spans 13 residues. From germline, CDR1 is MNHNY and CDR2 SVGAGI (reference sequence). The CDR3, as DNA: TGTGCCAGCAGTTACCTAGCTGGCGGGGAGCTGTTTTTT. Amino acids: CASSYLAGGELFF.

The rearrangement joins TRBV30 to TRBJ1-2, with D possibly being TRBD1 (5 bases). The CDR3 sequence is 13 residues long. With 0 bases removed from V and 3 bases from J, the gap between germline ends came to 8 bases. Per the germline V gene, CDR1 is GTSNPN and CDR2 is SVGIG (reference sequence). The CDR3 sequence is CAWSVRGDYGYTF. In nucleotides, the CDR3 is TGTGCCTGGAGTGTTAGGGGTGACTATGGCTACACCTTC.

The chain carries TRBV7-9 and TRBJ1-2; a possible D gene is TRBD1 (5 bases). The CDR3 sequence is 15 residues long. Germline assignment: CDR1 SEHNR and CDR2 FQNEAQ (reference sequence). Deletions cut 5 bases from V and 0 bases from J, with 13 bases between. Here the CDR3 DNA reads TGTGCCAGCAGCCATAACAGGAATCCTAACTATGGCTACACCTTC. Translated: CASSHNRNPNYGYTF.

The chain has TRBV18 and TRBJ2-5; TRBD2 agrees at 8 bases. From germline, CDR1 is KGHSH and CDR2 LQKENI. V lost 1 base to trimming and J lost 1 base; unmatched junction nucleotides: 2. This CDR3 region has 15 residues. In nucleotides, the CDR3 is TGTGCCAGCTCACCACACGCGGGGGGCCAAGAGACCCAGTACTTC. Translated: CASSPHAGGQETQYF.